This TCR beta chain was found in a study of CD8+ T cells in alopecia areata. Extracted RNA was reverse transcribed into cDNA, the sequencing template. The data were produced by immunoSEQ multiplex PCR, yet TCRdb's version contains in-frame clones alone and is incomplete. The sample includes some 240,000 clones, approximately 52% of them seen just once. The V gene lost 0 bases and the J gene lost 4 bases, with 8 bases spanning the gap. CDR3 length equals 14 residues. Per germline, CDR1 SGHRS and CDR2 YFSETQ. The specimen was CD4+ T cells sorted from blood, collected at week 0. The chain uses TRBV5-1 and TRBJ2-1, with D perhaps TRBD2 (5 bases). This receptor was obtained from a human donor with alopecia areata. CDR3 region: CASSLGGRYNEQFF. CDR3 coding DNA: TGCGCCAGCAGCTTGGGAGGGAGATACAATGAGCAGTTCTTC.